This T cell receptor (beta chain) was documented in a study of siplizumab effects on memory and regulatory T cells. About this clone itself: Its antigen remains unidentified.

Overall study findings and caveats: Siplizumab significantly lowered the alloreactive sequences that could be traced to unstimulated CD4+ memory cells. Researchers could map only a minor fraction of alloreactive clones to unstimulated subsets.

TCR templates, around 98,000 per sample, were assayed. The table came from immunoSEQ multiplex PCR; TCRdb's copy has only in-frame clones and leaves some out. The sample records more than 95,000 clones, roughly 94% being singletons. V lost 5 bases to trimming and J lost 2 bases; unmatched junction nucleotides: 4. The CDR3 extends over 15 amino acids. Germline CDR1 WNHNN, CDR2 SYGVQD (reference sequence). This chain joins TRBV10-1 and TRBJ2-5; 11 nucleotides match TRBD2. This receptor was taken from a human donor in good health. The sample consisted of non-Treg CD4+ T cells sorted from blood. The CDR3 nucleotides are TGCGCCAGCAGTTTGGGACTAGCGGAACAAGAGACCCAGTACTTC. Translated, it gives CASSLGLAEQETQYF.